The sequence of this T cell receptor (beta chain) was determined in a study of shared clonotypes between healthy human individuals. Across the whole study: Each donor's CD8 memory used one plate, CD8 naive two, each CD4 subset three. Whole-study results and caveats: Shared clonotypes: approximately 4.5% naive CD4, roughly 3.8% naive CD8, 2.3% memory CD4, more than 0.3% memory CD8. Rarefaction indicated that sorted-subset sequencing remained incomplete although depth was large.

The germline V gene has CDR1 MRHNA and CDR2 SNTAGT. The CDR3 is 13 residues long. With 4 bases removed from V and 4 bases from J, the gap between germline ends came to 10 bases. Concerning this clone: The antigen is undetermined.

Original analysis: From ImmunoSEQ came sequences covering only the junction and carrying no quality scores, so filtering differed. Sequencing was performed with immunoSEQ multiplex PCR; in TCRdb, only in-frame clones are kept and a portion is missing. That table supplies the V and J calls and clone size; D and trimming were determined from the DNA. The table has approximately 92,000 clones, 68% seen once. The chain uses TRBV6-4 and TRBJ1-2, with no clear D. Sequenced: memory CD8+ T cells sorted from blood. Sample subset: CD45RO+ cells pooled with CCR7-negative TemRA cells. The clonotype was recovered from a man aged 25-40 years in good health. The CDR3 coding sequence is TGTGCCAGCAGTGTCGGGGTTGGCTATGGCTACACCTTC. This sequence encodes CASSVGVGYGYTF.